The 23 T cell receptor beta chains in this list originate from one sample, sequenced in a study of neurological immune-mediated disorders. A single record per CDR3 protein comes from TCRdb applying MiXCR to the 5' RACE reads. The repertoire holds roughly 36,000 distinct CDR3 sequences, with approximately 7.2% as singletons. Sample: CD4+ T cells from blood. The receptors derive from a middle-aged man in good health.

The chain joins TRBV6-5 to TRBJ2-3, with 10 bases aligning to TRBD1. Germline lookup yields CDR1 MNHEY and CDR2 SVGAGI. CDR3 size: 15 residues. V was clipped by 6 bases and J by 2 bases; unmatched bases: 5. The CDR3 loop is CASRPGTGDTDTQYF. CDR3 nucleotide sequence: TGTGCCAGCAGACCCGGGACAGGGGACACAGATACGCAGTATTTT.

In its sample, this clonotype was seen many times. V is TRBV5-1 and J is TRBJ2-5; 11 bases agree with TRBD2. V lost 4 bases, J lost 5 bases, and 13 bases stayed unmatched. Germline V CDR1 and CDR2: SGHRS, YFSETQ. This CDR3 spans 17 amino acids. The CDR3 DNA follows: TGCGCCAGCAGCCCCGGGGTCCTAGCGGGAGGTGTGGAGACCCAGTACTTC. Amino acids: CASSPGVLAGGVETQYF.

The rearrangement joins TRBV18 to TRBJ2-3; D might be TRBD1 (6 bases). Trimming took off 4 bases at V and 2 bases at J, with 13 bases between the two ends. Germline V CDR1 and CDR2: KGHSH, LQKENI. This CDR3 is built from 15 residues. CDR3 region: CASSRNGQFTDTQYF. The CDR3 coding sequence is TGTGCCAGCTCACGAAACGGACAGTTCACAGATACGCAGTATTTT.

This clonotype showed up many times. The chain uses TRBV5-1 and TRBJ2-1; 14 nucleotides line up with TRBD2. The CDR3 spans 18 residues. Germline V gene lookup returns CDR1 SGHRS and CDR2 YFSETQ. V trimming: 4 bases; J trimming: 0 bases; junction bases outside the gene matches: 6. CDR3 sequence (DNA): TGCGCCAGCAGCCACGGGACTAGCGGGAGACCCTCCTACAATGAGCAGTTCTTC. Its protein is CASSHGTSGRPSYNEQFF.

There are many counts of this clonotype. The CDR3 DNA follows: TGTGCCAGCTCACCTACTAGCGGAGGGGGCCCAGATACGCAGTATTTT. Translated: CASSPTSGGGPDTQYF. The V and J genes are TRBV18 and TRBJ2-3, with D perhaps matching TRBD2 (8 bases). The CDR3 has 16 residues. V was clipped by 3 bases and J by 4 bases, with 17 bases between them. Germline V lookup: CDR1 KGHSH, CDR2 LQKENI.

This clonotype was recorded once. The junction does not match germline at one end; this may be a read error. J is TRBJ1-3 and V is TRBV11-2; D uncertain. This CDR3 has 13 residues. CDR1 and CDR2 (germline): SGHAT, FQNNGV. Here the CDR3 DNA reads TGTGCCAGCAGCCACTACAGTATGGTCCTTGAGAATTTT. Protein sequence: CASSHYSMVLENF.

Many counts were recorded for this clonotype. The V and J genes are TRBV7-9 and TRBJ2-5; D gene ambiguous. CDR1 is SEHNR, CDR2 FQNEAQ, per germline (reference sequence). V was trimmed by 5 bases and J by 3 bases, leaving 4 bases between them. This CDR3 comprises 11 residues. CDR3 coding DNA: TGTGCCAGCAGCATCAAAGAGACCCAGTACTTC. This gives the protein CASSIKETQYF.

This clonotype was counted ten times or more. The rearrangement joins TRBV5-1 to TRBJ2-1; D remains ambiguous. The CDR3 is 13 amino acids. Per the germline V gene, CDR1 is SGHRS and CDR2 is YFSETQ. V lost 5 bases and J lost 5, with 11 bases in between. The CDR3 coding sequence is TGCGCCAGCAGGTCCAGGCCAGACAATGAGCAGTTCTTC. It is translated as CASRSRPDNEQFF.

This clonotype was observed at least ten times. The chain recombines TRBV3-1 with TRBJ2-7; 8 bases match TRBD1. There are 15 residues in the CDR3. Per the germline V gene, CDR1 is LGHDT and CDR2 is YNNKEL (reference sequence). V gave up 4 bases and J gave up 1 base; unmatched junction bases: 6. In DNA form, the CDR3 reads TGTGCCAGCAGCCCCCGGACAGGGTTTTCCTACGAGCAGTACTTC. It codes for CASSPRTGFSYEQYF.

At least ten counts were recorded for this clonotype. This chain uses TRBV20-1 with TRBJ1-5; TRBD1 matches at 11 bases. This CDR3 region has 13 residues. Losses at the gene ends were 6 bases for V and 11 bases for J; bases not matched to a gene: 9. Germline V CDR1 and CDR2: DFQATT, SNEGSKA (reference sequence). The CDR3 loop reads CSARDRGLGSQHF. The CDR3 DNA follows: TGCAGTGCGAGGGACAGGGGGTTAGGGTCCCAGCATTTT.

This clonotype has at least ten counts. The chain has TRBV7-2 and TRBJ2-3, with a possible D match to TRBD1 (6 bases). Between the trimmed V and J ends, which lost 5 bases and 2 bases, there was a span of 14 bases. Germline V CDR1 and CDR2: SGHTA, FQGNSA. The CDR3 is made up of 15 amino acids. Here the CDR3 reads CASSSGQPTTDTQYF. The CDR3 DNA reads TGTGCCAGCAGCAGCGGACAGCCCACCACAGATACGCAGTATTTT. The complete variable domain, with remaining parts taken from reference TRBV7-2 and TRBJ2-3, reads GAGVSQSPSNKVTEKGKDVELRCDPISGHTALYWYRQSLGQGLEFLIYFQGNSAPDKSGLPSDRFSAERTGGSVSTLTIQRTQQEDSAVYLCASSSGQPTTDTQYFGPGTRLTVL.

The V and J genes are TRBV7-2 and TRBJ2-7; D may correspond to TRBD1 or TRBD2 (6 bases each). The V and J ends lost 8 bases and 2 bases respectively, with 13 bases between them. This CDR3 spans 13 amino acids. The germline CDR1 and CDR2 sequences are SGHTA and FQGNSA. The CDR3: CASGGQNPYEQYF. CDR3 in DNA: TGTGCCAGCGGGGGGCAGAACCCCTACGAGCAGTACTTC. Variable domain in full (rest from reference TRBV7-2 and TRBJ2-7): GAGVSQSPSNKVTEKGKDVELRCDPISGHTALYWYRQSLGQGLEFLIYFQGNSAPDKSGLPSDRFSAERTGGSVSTLTIQRTQQEDSAVYLCASGGQNPYEQYFGPGTRLTVT.

This clonotype occurred many times. The chain recombines TRBV7-2 with TRBJ2-5; D perhaps matches TRBD2 (6 bases). CDR1 and CDR2 from the germline V gene are SGHTA and FQGNSA. This CDR3 region has 16 residues. V was shortened by 4 bases and J by 2 bases, with 17 bases between the two germline ends. Written as DNA, the CDR3 is TGTGCCAGCAGCTCTCAAATTAGCGGTTTACAAGAGACCCAGTACTTC. It is translated as CASSSQISGLQETQYF.

This clonotype has a count of ten or more. V gene TRBV20-1 combines with J gene TRBJ2-3; a possible D gene is TRBD1 (5 bases). CDR3 size: 14 residues. Per the germline V gene, CDR1 is DFQATT and CDR2 is SNEGSKA (reference sequence). The V end lost 2 bases, the J end lost 0 bases, and 9 bases lay between the germline ends. The CDR3 nucleotides are TGCAGTGCTAGAATCCAGGGTAGCACAGATACGCAGTATTTT. Its translation: CSARIQGSTDTQYF.

This clonotype appeared many times. This chain uses TRBV6-2 or TRBV6-3 with TRBJ1-1, with unresolved D. CDR3 size: 13 residues. Between the trimmed V and J ends, which lost 10 bases and 1 base, there was a span of 13 bases. CDR1 MNHEY and CDR2 SVGEGT come from the germline V gene. CDR3 nucleotide sequence: TGTGCCACCCTAACAGCGACGAACACTGAAGCTTTCTTT. It yields the protein CATLTATNTEAFF.

This clonotype came up many times. J is TRBJ1-5 and V is TRBV12-3 or TRBV12-4, with no clear D. The germline V and J ends were trimmed by 1 base and 0 bases, with 4 bases remaining between them. This CDR3 has 14 amino acids. The CDR3 DNA sequence: TGTGCCAGCAGTTTAGGGAGTAGCAATCAGCCCCAGCATTTT. Its translation is CASSLGSSNQPQHF.

CDR3 in amino acids: CASSLGTGYDTQYF. The CDR3 bases are TGTGCCAGCAGCTTAGGGACAGGGTACGATACGCAGTATTTT. The V and J genes are TRBV7-3 and TRBJ2-3, with 9 positions matching TRBD1. The CDR3 totals 14 residues. Trimming cost V 2 bases and J 6 bases; bases outside gene matches: 3. Looked up from germline, CDR1 is SGHTA and CDR2 is FQGTGA.

There are many counts of this clonotype. One junction end disagrees with the germline gene, perhaps due to a read error. The chain couples TRBV5-1 to TRBJ2-3; TRBD1 matches 11 bases. The CDR3 has 15 amino acids. Germline loops: CDR1 SGHRS, CDR2 YFSETQ. The DNA of the CDR3 is TGCGCCAGCAGCTTCGAAGGACAGGGGGCTTCGAGCCACGATTTT. Amino acid sequence: CASSFEGQGASSHDF.

This clonotype was counted ten times or more. V usage is TRBV12-3 or TRBV12-4 and J usage is TRBJ2-1; D gene unclear. V was shortened by 3 bases and J by 0 bases, with 0 bases between the two germline ends. The CDR3 contains 12 residues. The CDR3 reads CASSFSYNEQFF. In nucleotides, the CDR3 is TGTGCCAGCAGTTTCTCCTACAATGAGCAGTTCTTC.

This clonotype was detected ten times or more. The chain recombines TRBV20-1 with TRBJ2-7; 9 nucleotides align to TRBD2. V shed 3 bases, J shed 4 bases, and the junction held 7 bases outside the gene matches. This CDR3 comprises 14 residues. CDR1 and CDR2 (germline): DFQATT, SNEGSKA (reference sequence). Here the CDR3 DNA reads TGCAGTGCTAGTTGGCTAGCGGGAATGTACGAGCAGTACTTC. It translates to CSASWLAGMYEQYF.

In this sample, this clonotype turned up many times. The rearrangement links TRBV5-6 to TRBJ2-1, with a weak D call TRBD1 (5 bases). The CDR3 covers 17 residues. Germline lookup yields CDR1 SGHDT and CDR2 YYEEEE. The V and J ends lost 6 bases and 4 bases respectively, with 23 bases between them. CDR3 protein: CASIVGYSAGIYNEQFF. The CDR3 DNA is TGTGCCAGCATAGTAGGGTACTCGGCAGGGATATACAATGAGCAGTTCTTC.

Within the sample, this clonotype is medium-sized. The V and J genes are TRBV7-2 and TRBJ2-3; D remains ambiguous. This CDR3 region has 13 residues. V was trimmed by 9 bases and J by 2 bases, leaving 12 bases between them. CDR1 and CDR2 (germline): SGHTA, FQGNSA. CDR3 nucleotide sequence: TGTGCCAGTGCTTATAGCCACACAGATACGCAGTATTTT. This gives the protein CASAYSHTDTQYF.

There are many counts of this clonotype. This chain uses TRBV5-1 with TRBJ2-7; 9 bases align to TRBD1. The germline CDR1 and CDR2 sequences are SGHRS and YFSETQ. The CDR3 consists of 14 residues. V shed 5 bases and J 2 bases; nucleotides not matched to a gene: 5. CDR3 nucleotides: TGCGCCAGCAGGTCCGGGACAGGGCCCTACGAGCAGTACTTC. As protein: CASRSGTGPYEQYF. Full variable domain (outside the CDR3, taken from reference TRBV5-1 and TRBJ2-7): KAGVTQTPRYLIKTRGQQVTLSCSPISGHRSVSWYQQTPGQGLQFLFEYFSETQRNKGNFPGRFSGRQFSNSRSEMNVSTLELGDSALYLCASRSGTGPYEQYFGPGTRLTVT.